Presented here are 25 T cell receptor beta chains from one specimen sequenced in a study of blood T cells in healthy people across ages. A second PCR, run for about 6 to 11 cycles, used a sample-barcoded 5' primer plus a J-beta primer mix. TCRdb fed the 5' RACE reads into MiXCR, producing one record per CDR3 protein. The sample lists about 780,000 distinct CDR3 sequences; 62% were seen once. The sequenced sample consisted of blood. These receptors originate from a man aged 30 to 39 in good health.

V is TRBV4-1 and J is TRBJ2-7; possible D gene TRBD2, 6 bases. Germline V gene lookup returns CDR1 MGHRA and CDR2 YSYEKL. The CDR3 is 13 residues long. Trimming took off 3 bases at V and 6 bases at J, with 12 bases between the two ends. As DNA, the CDR3 is TGCGCCAGCAGCCACCCGAAGGGACTCGAGCAGTACTTC. This gives the protein CASSHPKGLEQYF.

This clonotype was counted a single time. The gene calls are TRBV5-1 and TRBJ2-7; D might be TRBD1 (5 bases). Looked up from germline, CDR1 is SGHRS and CDR2 is YFSETQ. V dropped 0 bases and J dropped 2 bases, with 12 bases sitting between them. CDR3 size: 15 residues. Written as DNA, the CDR3 is TGCGCCAGCAGCTTGGAGGGGAAAGGTCCCTACGAGCAGTACTTC. This codes for CASSLEGKGPYEQYF.

Turning to this clonotype: Mismatch with germline at one junction end may stem from a read error. This rearrangement joins TRBV5-7 to TRBJ2-5, with D possibly TRBD2 on 6 matching bases. TRBV5-7 has ORF status, its function being uncertain. This CDR3 region has 15 residues. The CDR3 spells CARQTPGTRHNEQYF. In DNA form, the CDR3 reads TGTGCCAGGCAAACTCCCGGGACTCGTCACAATGAGCAGTACTTT.

In this sample, this clonotype turned up once. The chain has TRBV9 and TRBJ1-2, with D perhaps TRBD1 (5 bases). CDR1 and CDR2 from the germline V gene are SGDLS and YYNGEE. The CDR3 extends over 15 amino acids. With 0 bases removed from V and 3 bases from J, the gap between germline ends came to 12 bases. The CDR3 DNA reads as TGTGCCAGCAGCGTAGCTGCAACAGGCTACTATGGCTACACCTTC. This sequence encodes CASSVAATGYYGYTF.

The J gene is TRBJ1-2, the V gene TRBV5-1, with D possibly TRBD1 on 5 matching bases. Germline V gene lookup returns CDR1 SGHRS and CDR2 YFSETQ. There are 15 residues in the CDR3. Trimming took 3 bases from V and 4 from J, leaving 16 bases between them. CDR3 bases: TGCGCCAGCAGCTCGGCGGGCCAGGGATCCTATGGCTACACCTTC. It is translated as CASSSAGQGSYGYTF.

The chain has TRBV14 and TRBJ1-1, with D hard to call. The V and J ends lost 4 bases and 0 bases respectively, with 9 bases between them. Germline V gene sequence: CDR1 SGHDN, CDR2 FVKESK. The CDR3 length is 14 residues. Here the CDR3 reads CASSRVDLNTEAFF. The CDR3 bases are TGTGCCAGCAGCCGAGTCGACTTGAACACTGAAGCTTTCTTT.

The chain couples TRBV27 to TRBJ2-4; D remains unclear. The DNA matches TRBJ2-7 better at its end, which makes the J call doubtful. The CDR3 loop spans 13 amino acids. Germline lookup yields CDR1 MNHEY and CDR2 SMNVEV (reference sequence). In nucleotides, the CDR3 is TGTGCCAGCAGTCTCCGTATAGCATACGAGCAGTACTTC. It specifies CASSLRIAYEQYF.

The chain employs TRBV4-3 and TRBJ2-3, with TRBD1 identical over 9 bases. This CDR3 spans 16 amino acids. Losses at the gene ends were 2 bases for V and 0 bases for J; bases not matched to a gene: 3. CDR1 and CDR2 from the germline V gene are LGHNA and YSLEER. CDR3 sequence reads: CASSQWTGASTDTQYF. CDR3 DNA sequence: TGCGCCAGCAGCCAATGGACAGGGGCTAGCACAGATACGCAGTATTTT.

The chain recombines TRBV9 with TRBJ2-7; 10 nucleotides agree with TRBD2. With the DNA end fitting TRBJ2-4 better, the J assignment may be wrong. The CDR3 has 19 residues. Germline-derived CDR1 and CDR2 are SGDLS and YYNGEE. CDR3 sequence: CASSDPLPSGGPTSNIQYF. CDR3 bases: TGTGCCAGCAGCGATCCCCTCCCTAGCGGGGGACCAACCTCAAACATTCAGTACTTC.

The rearrangement links TRBV27 to TRBJ2-1; D tentatively fits TRBD1 or TRBD2 (6 bases each). The CDR3 runs 15 residues. Germline V gene sequence: CDR1 MNHEY, CDR2 SMNVEV (reference sequence). Trimming left V 0 bases short and J 7 bases short, with 13 bases between. The CDR3 coding sequence is TGTGCCAGCAGTTTATCGCTAGGGGGGATGAATGAGCAGTTCTTC. It codes for CASSLSLGGMNEQFF.

Only a few counts were recorded for this clonotype. The rearrangement links TRBV11-2 to TRBJ2-6; D remains ambiguous. CDR3 size: 16 residues. V was clipped by 0 bases and J by 0 bases, with 6 bases between them. CDR1 SGHAT and CDR2 FQNNGV come from the germline V gene. The CDR3 spells CASSLDRSSGANVLTF. The CDR3 nucleotides read TGTGCCAGCAGCTTAGATCGCTCCTCTGGGGCCAACGTCCTGACTTTC.

The rearrangement joins TRBV15 to TRBJ2-7; D ambiguous. The CDR3 runs to 14 residues. V dropped 0 bases and J dropped 2 bases, with 8 bases sitting between them. From germline, CDR1 is LNHNV and CDR2 YYDKDF (reference sequence). The CDR3 nucleotides are TGTGCCACCAGCAGAGAAGACCTTACCTACGAGCAGTACTTC. It is translated as CATSREDLTYEQYF.

In this sample, this clonotype turned up a few times. The V call is TRBV20-1, the J call TRBJ2-3; D ambiguous. The CDR3 has 12 amino acids. Deletions cut 4 bases from V and 2 bases from J, with 7 bases between. Germline lookup yields CDR1 DFQATT and CDR2 SNEGSKA (reference sequence). DNA of the CDR3: TGCAGTGCTACCCGGGCCACAGATACGCAGTATTTT. Protein: CSATRATDTQYF.

This chain connects TRBV6-5 to TRBJ2-7; D ambiguous. The J call is doubtful: the DNA matches TRBJ2-5 better. CDR3 size: 11 residues. CDR1 is MNHEY and CDR2 is SVGAGI in the germline V gene. The CDR3 reads CASSQAWTQYF. The DNA for the CDR3 is TGTGCCAGCAGTCAGGCTTGGACCCAGTACTTC.

At least ten counts were recorded for this clonotype. J is TRBJ2-1 and V is TRBV6-6; no clear D gene. V dropped 6 bases and J dropped 6 bases, with 6 bases sitting between them. CDR1 and CDR2 from the germline V gene are MNHNY and SVGAGI (reference sequence). The CDR3 is made up of 11 amino acids. The CDR3 coding sequence is TGTGCCAGCAGACAAAGCAATGAGCAGTTCTTC. This encodes CASRQSNEQFF.

The J gene is TRBJ2-5, the V gene TRBV7-2; maybe TRBD1 (6 bases). This CDR3 has 15 amino acids. Germline CDR1 reads SGHTA; CDR2 reads FQGNSA. The V gene lost 1 base and the J gene lost 5 bases, with 14 bases spanning the gap. The CDR3 bases are TGTGCCAGCAGCTTAGGTACCACAGGGACGGAGACCCAGTACTTC. This gives the protein CASSLGTTGTETQYF.

This clonotype was seen only once. One end of the junction does not line up with germline, which may come from a read error. This rearrangement joins TRBV15 to TRBJ1-2; D unresolved. The CDR3 is made up of 14 amino acids. The V gene's germline CDR1 is LNHNV and CDR2 YYDKDF (reference sequence). CDR3 amino acids: CASSRDLLDYGYTF. The CDR3 coding sequence is TGTGCCTCCAGCAGAGATTTGCTAGACTATGGCTACACCTTC.

A few counts support this clonotype. The rearrangement links TRBV27 to TRBJ2-7; 9 bases are shared with TRBD1. Germline V CDR1 and CDR2: MNHEY, SMNVEV (reference sequence). This CDR3 comprises 14 residues. Trimming took 8 bases from V and 1 from J; bases not matched to a gene: 6. DNA of the CDR3: TGTGCCAGCGCCTCCGGGACAGGGTCCTACGAGCAGTACTTC. Its translation: CASASGTGSYEQYF.

This clonotype was observed a handful of times. The chain employs TRBV28 and TRBJ2-1, with D perhaps TRBD1 or TRBD2 (7 bases each). V was clipped by 5 bases and J by 0 bases, with 14 bases between them. Germline-derived CDR1 and CDR2 are MDHEN and SYDVKM. This CDR3 comprises 16 residues. The CDR3 sequence is CASSGRGRSSYNEQFF. In DNA, the CDR3 is TGTGCCAGCAGTGGGAGGGGGCGGAGCTCCTACAATGAGCAGTTCTTC.

The chain employs TRBV20-1 and TRBJ2-3, with D possibly called TRBD1 or TRBD2 (5 bases each). V dropped 6 bases and J dropped 3 bases, with 16 bases sitting between them. The CDR3 sequence is 14 residues long. Germline lookup yields CDR1 DFQATT and CDR2 SNEGSKA (reference sequence). The CDR3 spells CSASRQGVTDTQYF. The CDR3 coding sequence is TGCAGTGCCTCCAGGCAGGGAGTAACAGATACGCAGTATTTT.

Ten or more counts support this clonotype. The chain has TRBV18 and TRBJ2-3; no clear D gene. The CDR3 consists of 14 residues. V was pared by 0 bases and J by 3 bases, with 7 bases between. The germline CDR1 and CDR2 sequences are KGHSH and LQKENI. The DNA for the CDR3 is TGTGCCAGCTCACCACCGAGGAGTACAGATACGCAGTATTTT. Translated: CASSPPRSTDTQYF.

The rearrangement links TRBV15 to TRBJ2-3, with D hard to call. The CDR3 extends over 15 amino acids. CDR1 is LNHNV and CDR2 is YYDKDF in the germline V gene (reference sequence). Trimming cost V 1 base and J 5 bases, with 13 bases left between them. In DNA, the CDR3 is TGTGCCACCAGCAGAGGCCCCCCTCCGGGAGATACGCAGTATTTT. Encoded protein: CATSRGPPPGDTQYF.

V gene TRBV15 combines with J gene TRBJ1-4; D is possibly TRBD1 (5 bases). Germline assignment: CDR1 LNHNV and CDR2 YYDKDF (reference sequence). The CDR3 covers 15 residues. V lost 0 bases to trimming and J lost 8 bases, with 13 bases between them. CDR3 sequence reads: CATSRDRVEGEKLFF. The CDR3 region has the DNA TGTGCCACCAGCAGAGACAGGGTAGAGGGAGAAAAACTGTTTTTT.

The chain is built from TRBV7-9 and TRBJ2-7, with D tentatively TRBD1 or TRBD2 (5 bases each). Per germline, CDR1 SEHNR and CDR2 FQNEAQ (reference sequence). V gave up 3 bases and J gave up 2 bases, with 11 bases separating them. The CDR3 has 14 residues. The chain's CDR3 is CASSFIWGTYEQYF. CDR3 coding DNA: TGTGCCAGCAGCTTTATATGGGGGACCTACGAGCAGTACTTC.

The chain uses TRBV12-5 and TRBJ2-1; possible D gene TRBD2, 7 bases. The CDR3 is made up of 14 amino acids. Trimming took 6 bases from V and 3 from J, leaving 12 bases between them. Per germline, CDR1 LGHNT and CDR2 FRNRAP. CDR3 sequence: CASGSGEGYNEQFF. The CDR3 coding sequence is TGTGCTAGTGGCTCAGGGGAGGGCTACAATGAGCAGTTCTTC.